One and the same sample provided the 21 T cell receptor beta chains below, sequenced in a study of cytomegalovirus exposure and HLA in healthy donors. The PCR ran on 60 Vbeta and 13 Jbeta primers. Only in-frame clones appear in the TCRdb table, and some are missing; sequencing was by immunoSEQ multiplex PCR. The sample lists about 160,000 clones; almost 80% were seen once. Sequenced material: PBMCs. The receptors were gathered from a woman aged 50 to 65 in good health and CMV-seronegative.

This clone was found once. This chain links TRBV2 with TRBJ2-1, with TRBD2 identical over 9 bases. The CDR3 runs 16 residues. From germline, CDR1 is SNHLY and CDR2 FYNNEI. After removal of 1 base from V and 3 bases from J, the junction contained 4 bases not matched to a gene. The CDR3 DNA follows: TGTGCCAGCAGTGAAGGGGCTAGCGGGATCTACAATGAGCAGTTCTTC. Translating it yields CASSEGASGIYNEQFF.

The chain links TRBV5-1 to TRBJ1-4, with TRBD1 matching over 7 bases. Trimming cost V 5 bases and J 3 bases; bases outside gene matches: 7. CDR1 is SGHRS and CDR2 is YFSETQ in the germline V gene. The length of the CDR3 is 15 residues. CDR3 sequence reads: CASRTGDPANEKLFF. CDR3 coding DNA: TGCGCCAGCAGAACAGGGGATCCTGCTAATGAAAAACTGTTTTTT.

V and J are TRBV7-2 and TRBJ1-4, with 7 positions matching TRBD1. Germline CDR1 and CDR2: SGHTA and FQGNSA. The CDR3 covers 15 residues. V was clipped by 1 base and J by 6 bases; unmatched bases: 5. CDR3 amino acids: CASSLGPGTDEKLFF. CDR3 coding DNA: TGTGCCAGCAGCTTAGGTCCCGGGACAGATGAAAAACTGTTTTTT.

J is TRBJ2-7 and V is TRBV5-1; 9 nucleotides line up with TRBD1. From germline, CDR1 is SGHRS and CDR2 YFSETQ. This CDR3 spans 15 amino acids. The V segment lost 4 bases and the J segment 5 bases; nucleotides outside the gene matches: 10. In DNA, the CDR3 is TGCGCCAGCAGCCGTGGGACAGGGAGTCCGGACGAGCAGTACTTC. Encoded protein: CASSRGTGSPDEQYF. The variable domain in full, completed from reference TRBV5-1 and TRBJ2-7, reads KAGVTQTPRYLIKTRGQQVTLSCSPISGHRSVSWYQQTPGQGLQFLFEYFSETQRNKGNFPGRFSGRQFSNSRSEMNVSTLELGDSALYLCASSRGTGSPDEQYFGPGTRLTVT.

The chain combines TRBV28 with TRBJ2-2, with D maybe TRBD2 (6 bases). V lost 7 bases, J lost 3 bases, and 12 bases lay in between. Germline V lookup: CDR1 MDHEN, CDR2 SYDVKM. The CDR3 covers 14 residues. CDR3 loop: CASKREADTGELFF. The CDR3, as DNA: TGTGCCAGCAAGAGGGAGGCGGACACCGGGGAGCTGTTTTTT.

The chain uses TRBV28 and TRBJ2-7, with TRBD2 as a possible D gene (7 bases). CDR1 and CDR2 (germline): MDHEN, SYDVKM. Trimming removed 3 bases at V and 7 bases at J, with 16 bases between. CDR3 length: 14 residues. The chain's CDR3 is CASSFDAGAGEQYF. In DNA, the CDR3 is TGTGCCAGCAGTTTTGACGCGGGGGCTGGGGAGCAGTACTTC.

The rearrangement links TRBV19 to TRBJ2-2; 8 bases agree with TRBD1. Germline CDR1 LNHDA, CDR2 SQIVND (reference sequence). The CDR3 runs 17 residues. J lost 7 bases, V lost 4 bases, and 14 bases had no gene match. Here the CDR3 reads CASSTLRGPGHIGELFF. DNA for the CDR3: TGTGCCAGTAGTACCCTCAGGGGGCCTGGACATATCGGGGAGCTGTTTTTT.

The rearrangement links TRBV18 to TRBJ1-4; D possibly corresponds to TRBD1 (6 bases). The germline V and J ends were trimmed by 1 base and 4 bases, with 10 bases remaining between them. CDR3 length equals 15 residues. Looked up from germline, CDR1 is KGHSH and CDR2 is LQKENI. This CDR3 reads CASSPQGGYNEKLFF. The CDR3 DNA sequence: TGTGCCAGCTCACCACAAGGGGGTTATAATGAAAAACTGTTTTTT.

This chain uses TRBV4-3 with TRBJ1-2; 7 nucleotides agree with TRBD1. V dropped 1 base and J dropped 4; count of bases not matched to a gene: 6. The CDR3 extends over 15 amino acids. Germline-derived CDR1 and CDR2 are LGHNA and YSLEER. Written as DNA, the CDR3 is TGCGCCAGCAGCCAAGGAGGGGGCGCGGGCTATGGCTACACCTTC. It specifies CASSQGGGAGYGYTF.

This chain joins TRBV5-1 and TRBJ2-5; possibly TRBD1 for D (5 bases). This CDR3 has 15 residues. Germline CDR1 and CDR2: SGHRS and YFSETQ. Trimming shortened V by 4 bases and J by 2 bases, and 15 bases separated the two germline ends. Here the CDR3 reads CASSATPRVQETQYF. The CDR3, as DNA: TGCGCCAGCAGCGCGACTCCCAGGGTGCAAGAGACCCAGTACTTC.

In its sample, this clone was seen a few times. V gene TRBV6-1 combines with J gene TRBJ1-5; 7 nucleotides agree with TRBD1. This CDR3 comprises 14 residues. V was clipped by 5 bases and J by 7 bases; unmatched bases: 8. The V gene's germline CDR1 is MNHNS and CDR2 SASEGT. This CDR3 reads CASSQTGPEQPQHF. The CDR3 DNA reads TGTGCCAGCAGTCAGACAGGGCCGGAGCAGCCCCAGCATTTT.

The gene calls are TRBV11-1 and TRBJ2-3; a possible D gene is TRBD2 (6 bases). This CDR3 has 16 residues. Germline CDR1 and CDR2: SGHAT and FQDESV (reference sequence). With 5 bases removed from V and 1 base from J, the gap between germline ends came to 16 bases. The CDR3 here is CASSQTGVVGTDTQYF. CDR3 nucleotide sequence: TGTGCCAGCAGCCAAACGGGAGTGGTTGGCACAGATACGCAGTATTTT.

The chain carries TRBV7-9 and TRBJ1-5; 8 positions match TRBD1. Germline loops: CDR1 SEHNR, CDR2 FQNEAQ (reference sequence). The trim removed 5 bases at V and 0 bases at J, leaving 6 bases unmatched. The CDR3 loop spans 16 amino acids. CDR3 bases: TGTGCCAGCAGCCCCGGACAGGGCGATAGCAATCAGCCCCAGCATTTT. Amino acid sequence: CASSPGQGDSNQPQHF.

The chain carries TRBV18 and TRBJ2-3; 12 bases line up with TRBD2. With V trimmed by 3 bases and J by 3 bases, 10 bases remained unmatched. The germline gives CDR1 KGHSH, CDR2 LQKENI. The CDR3 covers 18 residues. The CDR3 protein is CASSPAELAGGPTDTQYF. Written as DNA, the CDR3 is TGTGCCAGCTCACCGGCGGAACTAGCGGGAGGACCTACAGATACGCAGTATTTT.

The chain links TRBV7-9 to TRBJ2-7, with 7 bases that match TRBD1. Losses at the gene ends were 0 bases for V and 5 bases for J; bases not matched to a gene: 10. The CDR3 covers 16 residues. Germline loops: CDR1 SEHNR, CDR2 FQNEAQ (reference sequence). The CDR3 region is CASSLAETGADDEQYF. The CDR3, as DNA: TGTGCCAGCAGCTTAGCGGAAACAGGGGCCGACGACGAGCAGTACTTC.

The rearrangement links TRBV27 to TRBJ2-3, with D possibly matching TRBD2 (7 bases). This CDR3 spans 13 amino acids. Germline CDR1 and CDR2: MNHEY and SMNVEV (reference sequence). The germline V and J ends were trimmed by 8 bases and 2 bases, with 11 bases remaining between them. In DNA, the CDR3 is TGTGCCAGCGGGAGGGGGGACACAGATACGCAGTATTTT. Translation: CASGRGDTDTQYF.

The chain combines TRBV6-6 with TRBJ2-5; possible D gene TRBD2, 5 bases. The last part of the DNA fits TRBJ2-7 better; the J call may be wrong. The CDR3 runs to 15 residues. From germline, CDR1 is MNHNY and CDR2 SVGAGI (reference sequence). CDR3 protein: CASSPSGIWSYEQYF. The CDR3 coding sequence is TGTGCCAGCAGTCCCTCGGGGATTTGGTCCTACGAGCAGTACTTC.

V is TRBV5-1 and J is TRBJ1-2, with TRBD1 matching 7 bases. This CDR3 is 15 amino acids long. V gave up 4 bases and J gave up 10 bases; unmatched junction bases: 16. CDR1 SGHRS and CDR2 YFSETQ come from the germline V gene. CDR3 region: CASSLPQGTTGTYTF. DNA of the CDR3: TGCGCCAGCAGCCTGCCACAGGGGACCACGGGTACCTACACCTTC.

Only a few counts were recorded for this clone. The gene calls are TRBV7-2 and TRBJ1-1; TRBD1 might be the D (6 bases). This CDR3 has 14 residues. The V gene lost 4 bases and the J gene lost 0 bases, with 9 bases spanning the gap. Germline CDR1 and CDR2: SGHTA and FQGNSA. CDR3 amino acids: CASSYREMNTEAFF. The CDR3, as DNA: TGTGCCAGCAGCTACAGGGAAATGAACACTGAAGCTTTCTTT. Based on the CDR3 plus reference TRBV7-2 and TRBJ1-1, the full variable domain is GAGVSQSPSNKVTEKGKDVELRCDPISGHTALYWYRQSLGQGLEFLIYFQGNSAPDKSGLPSDRFSAERTGGSVSTLTIQRTQQEDSAVYLCASSYREMNTEAFFGQGTRLTVV.

The rearrangement joins TRBV10-3 to TRBJ2-5; 11 bases match TRBD2. The J segment lost 4 bases and the V segment lost 6 bases, leaving 1 base of the junction unmatched. The CDR3 consists of 13 residues. Germline V gives CDR1 ENHRY, CDR2 SYGVKD. The CDR3 nucleotides read TGTGCCATCAGAGGACTAGCGGGAGAGACCCAGTACTTC. Translation: CAIRGLAGETQYF.

The V call is TRBV2, the J call TRBJ2-7, with a possible D match to TRBD1 (6 bases). CDR1 is SNHLY and CDR2 is FYNNEI in the germline V gene. Between the trimmed V and J ends, which lost 4 bases and 0 bases, there was a span of 16 bases. The CDR3 loop spans 16 amino acids. The CDR3 loop reads CASSGIQGVSSYEQYF. The CDR3 region has the DNA TGTGCCAGCAGTGGGATACAGGGAGTCAGCTCCTACGAGCAGTACTTC.